Reported below is one TCR beta chain. Its antigen remains unknown. This record belongs to a study of CD8 T cells in Susac syndrome. Random hexamers primed reverse transcription of about 0.5 to 1 ug RNA. A multiplex approach, immunoSEQ multiplex PCR, amplified TCR beta CDR3 across 54 Vbeta and 13 Jbeta. TCRdb re-derived calls from the immunoSEQ multiplex PCR reads in MiXCR, one entry per CDR3 protein. Of 350,000 to 550,000 distinct CDR3 sequences in the sample, 75% to 90% were seen once. It was negative isolation that provided the CD8+ and CD4+ T cells, whereas TEMRA cells were enriched by FACS. Study-wide results and caveats: The study recognized that its TCR sequencing and HLA analysis covered a relatively small number of individuals.

This TCR was recovered from a human donor with multiple sclerosis. Sample: CD8+ T cells from PBMCs.

The CDR3 nucleotides read TGTGCCAGCACTCCACCTCTGTCGGGACGCGAGGCTTTCTTT. Translating it yields CASTPPLSGREAFF. The genes are TRBV21-1 and TRBJ1-1; the table gives TRBD1 as D, unverified against the DNA. TRBV21-1 is listed as a pseudogene. The CDR3 totals 14 residues.